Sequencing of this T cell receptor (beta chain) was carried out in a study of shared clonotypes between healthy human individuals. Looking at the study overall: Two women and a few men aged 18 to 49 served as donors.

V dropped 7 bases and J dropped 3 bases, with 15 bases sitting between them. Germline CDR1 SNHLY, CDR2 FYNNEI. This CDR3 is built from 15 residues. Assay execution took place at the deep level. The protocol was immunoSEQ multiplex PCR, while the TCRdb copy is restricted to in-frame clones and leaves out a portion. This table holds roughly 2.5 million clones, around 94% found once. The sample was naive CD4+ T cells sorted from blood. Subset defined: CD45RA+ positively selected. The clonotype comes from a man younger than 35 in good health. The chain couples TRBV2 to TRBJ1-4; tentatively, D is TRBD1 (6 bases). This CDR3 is CASTEEGGANEKLFF. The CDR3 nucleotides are TGTGCCAGCACCGAAGAAGGGGGGGCTAATGAAAAACTGTTTTTT.